This TCR beta chain was recovered during a study of control samples from healthy donors and cancer patients. V lost 0 bases and J lost 7, with 13 bases in between. Germline V gene sequence: CDR1 MNHEY, CDR2 SVGAGI. This CDR3 contains 15 residues. The sample holds a few counts of this clone. In the same sample, other DNA sequences code for this CDR3. The protocol was immunoSEQ multiplex PCR, while the TCRdb copy is restricted to in-frame clones and leaves out a portion. The table has 150,000 or so clones, roughly 88% seen once. The material sequenced was blood. This chain connects TRBV6-5 to TRBJ1-5; D may be TRBD1 (6 bases). This TCR was recovered from a woman in her twenties or thirties in good health. The CDR3 nucleotides read TGTGCCAGCAGTTACTCGAGAAGGGGGGGACAGCCCCAGCATTTT. Translating gives CASSYSRRGGQPQHF.